This entry lists 8 T cell receptor beta chains sequenced from one sample in a study of blood T cell repertoires in COVID-19. Sequencing was performed with immunoSEQ multiplex PCR; in TCRdb, only in-frame clones are kept and a portion is missing. The sample has about 70,000 clones; 88% are singletons. Sequences were obtained from peripheral blood. The receptors here all came from a woman between 65 and 79 years old with acute or convalescent COVID-19.

The rearrangement links TRBV28 to TRBJ1-2, with 12 bases identical to TRBD1. The CDR3 length is 14 residues. In germline, CDR1 is MDHEN, CDR2 SYDVKM. J gave up 6 bases and V 2 bases, and 1 base lay outside the gene matches. The DNA for the CDR3 is TGTGCCAGCAGTTTAGGGACAGGGGGCGATGGCTACACCTTC. Translating it yields CASSLGTGGDGYTF.

The CDR3 loop reads CAWSLRALENTGELFF. In DNA, the CDR3 is TGTGCCTGGAGTCTGAGGGCTCTCGAGAACACCGGGGAGCTGTTTTTT. J is TRBJ2-2 and V is TRBV30; D is perhaps TRBD2 (5 bases). The ends were cut back, 2 bases at V and 1 base at J, with 14 bases in the middle. The CDR3 covers 16 residues. Germline assignment: CDR1 GTSNPN and CDR2 SVGIG (reference sequence). The full variable domain, with the rest looked up from reference TRBV30 and TRBJ2-2, is SQTIHQWPATLVQPVGSPLSLECTVEGTSNPNLYWYRQAAGRGLQLLFYSVGIGQISSEVPQNLSASRPQDRQFILSSKKLLLSDSGFYLCAWSLRALENTGELFFGEGSRLTVL.

V gene TRBV2 combines with J gene TRBJ2-6; a weak D match, TRBD2 (7 bases). The CDR3 runs to 18 residues. Germline V gene lookup returns CDR1 SNHLY and CDR2 FYNNEI. Trimming pared 7 bases from V and 0 bases from J, leaving 19 bases between. Written as DNA, the CDR3 is TGTGCCAGCACACGGCGGGGGCCTCTAAGCTCTGGGGCCAACGTCCTGACTTTC. Amino acid sequence: CASTRRGPLSSGANVLTF.

The CDR3 region is CSASQGGAEKLFF. The CDR3, as DNA: TGCAGTGCTAGTCAGGGTGGGGCTGAAAAACTGTTTTTT. This chain uses TRBV20-1 with TRBJ1-4; D is perhaps TRBD1 (5 bases). The CDR3 spans 13 residues. Trimming took off 3 bases at V and 7 bases at J, with 12 bases between the two ends. Germline V gene lookup returns CDR1 DFQATT and CDR2 SNEGSKA (reference sequence).

The rearrangement joins TRBV7-2 to TRBJ2-3, with a possible D match to TRBD2 (5 bases). The CDR3 runs 17 residues. Germline lookup yields CDR1 SGHTA and CDR2 FQGNSA. Trimming cost V 1 base and J 3 bases, with 17 bases left between them. This CDR3 is CASSLVSTGWRTDTQYF. The CDR3 bases are TGTGCCAGCAGCTTAGTCTCGACGGGGTGGCGTACAGATACGCAGTATTTT. Full variable domain (rest looked up from reference TRBV7-2 and TRBJ2-3): GAGVSQSPSNKVTEKGKDVELRCDPISGHTALYWYRQSLGQGLEFLIYFQGNSAPDKSGLPSDRFSAERTGGSVSTLTIQRTQQEDSAVYLCASSLVSTGWRTDTQYFGPGTRLTVL.

By proportion, this clone is medium-sized. This chain connects TRBV28 to TRBJ1-2, with D tentatively TRBD1 (6 bases). The CDR3 extends over 12 amino acids. Trimming stripped 5 bases from V and 8 bases from J, with 12 bases between. Germline CDR1 MDHEN, CDR2 SYDVKM. The CDR3 loop is CASSVQGSGYTF. As DNA, the CDR3 is TGTGCCAGCAGTGTACAGGGAAGCGGCTACACCTTC.

The chain recombines TRBV4-1 with TRBJ2-7; D gene unclear. Trimming shortened V by 3 bases and J by 3 bases, and 12 bases separated the two germline ends. There are 14 residues in the CDR3. From germline, CDR1 is MGHRA and CDR2 YSYEKL. The CDR3 coding sequence is TGCGCCAGCAGCCAGAAGTCCACAGACTACGAGCAGTACTTC. Translated, it gives CASSQKSTDYEQYF.

The chain employs TRBV2 and TRBJ1-1; 11 bases line up with TRBD1. Germline CDR1 and CDR2: SNHLY and FYNNEI. Unmatched junction bases numbered 15, after V lost 8 bases and J lost 7 bases. The CDR3 runs to 16 residues. The CDR3 reads CASLRDRGIVGVEAFF. The CDR3 nucleotides read TGTGCCAGCCTCCGGGACAGGGGGATCGTCGGTGTTGAAGCTTTCTTT.